This T cell receptor (beta chain) was identified in a study of cytomegalovirus exposure and HLA in healthy donors. Whole-study findings and limits: DRB1 had the most TCR associations and HLA-C the fewest, a later analysis found, with rates varying by HLA locus.

Concerning this clone itself: Its antigen is still unknown.

CDR1 is SGHNT, CDR2 YENEEA, per germline. The CDR3 totals 14 residues. The V and J ends lost 4 bases and 6 bases, in that order; junction bases with no gene match: 9. The PCR was carried out with 60 Vbeta primers and 13 Jbeta primers. The repertoire was sequenced with immunoSEQ multiplex PCR; TCRdb's copy has only in-frame clones and lacks some. In the table there are 190,000 or so clones, 79% of which are singletons. The sequencing sample was made of PBMCs. The chain employs TRBV11-3 and TRBJ2-7, with TRBD1 matching 7 bases. This TCR was recovered from a girl aged 10 to 17 in good health and CMV-seropositive. CDR3 DNA: TGTGCCAGCAGCTCGAGTACAGGGGTTGGCGAGCAGTACTTC. Encoded protein: CASSSSTGVGEQYF.